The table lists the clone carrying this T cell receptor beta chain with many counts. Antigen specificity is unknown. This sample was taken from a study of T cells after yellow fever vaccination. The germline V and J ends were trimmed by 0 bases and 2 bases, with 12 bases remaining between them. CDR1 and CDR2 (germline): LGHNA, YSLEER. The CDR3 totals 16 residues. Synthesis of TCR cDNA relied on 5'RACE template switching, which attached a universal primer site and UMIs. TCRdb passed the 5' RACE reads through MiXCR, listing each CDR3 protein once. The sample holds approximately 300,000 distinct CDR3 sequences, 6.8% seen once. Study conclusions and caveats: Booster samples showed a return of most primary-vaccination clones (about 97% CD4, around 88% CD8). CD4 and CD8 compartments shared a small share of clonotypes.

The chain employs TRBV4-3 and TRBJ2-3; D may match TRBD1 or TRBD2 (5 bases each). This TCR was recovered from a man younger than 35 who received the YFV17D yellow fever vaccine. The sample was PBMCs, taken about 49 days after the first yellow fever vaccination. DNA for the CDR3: TGCGCCAGCAGCCAAGATTTATTCGGGGCCACAGATACGCAGTATTTT. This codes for CASSQDLFGATDTQYF.